The 25 T cell receptor beta chains in this list originate from one sample, sequenced in a study of blood T cell repertoires in COVID-19 (dated by TCRdb to 2018 to 2020). Library preparation employed the immunoSEQ multiplex PCR assay. Here the immuneACCESS table is served through TCRdb, limited to in-frame sequences with V and J called. Missing clones are a known gap in these copies; in checked studies unresolved V genes cover under half, and the rest lacks a known reason. In all, the sample holds about 170,000 clones, and 85% to 95% of those were seen once. About 5% of the sample goes to the ten largest clones. Sequencing input: peripheral blood. The receptors originated from a woman between 45 and 65 years old with acute or convalescent COVID-19.

CDR3 sequence reads: CASSFLQGRNTEAFF. The CDR3 DNA reads TGCGCCAGCAGCTTTCTTCAGGGGAGGAACACTGAAGCTTTCTTT. The chain combines TRBV5-1 with TRBJ1-1, with D perhaps matching TRBD1 (6 bases). CDR3 size: 15 residues. Per germline, CDR1 SGHRS and CDR2 YFSETQ. V shed 2 bases and J shed 1 base, with 12 bases lying between them.

The V gene is TRBV11-2, the J gene TRBJ1-3; the match to TRBD1 covers 7 bases. CDR1 is SGHAT, CDR2 FQNNGV, per germline. The CDR3 extends over 14 amino acids. The V gene end was trimmed by 1 base and the J gene end by 9 bases; junction bases not matched to a gene: 6. The CDR3 region has the DNA TGTGCCAGCAGCTTAGGCAGGACAGGAGCCACCATATATTTT. Encoded protein: CASSLGRTGATIYF.

The rearrangement links TRBV10-3 to TRBJ1-1; D is ambiguous. Between the trimmed V and J ends, which lost 3 bases and 0 bases, there was a span of 8 bases. The CDR3 contains 14 residues. From germline, CDR1 is ENHRY and CDR2 SYGVKD. The CDR3 region has the DNA TGTGCCATCAGTGACCTCGTAGTGAACACTGAAGCTTTCTTT. It encodes CAISDLVVNTEAFF.

The chain carries TRBV2 and TRBJ1-1; D not certain. The germline V gene has CDR1 SNHLY and CDR2 FYNNEI. This CDR3 has 17 residues. Trimming took 4 bases from V and 1 from J, leaving 19 bases between them. Here the CDR3 reads CASSGPSVGFGNTEAFF. CDR3 nucleotides: TGTGCCAGCAGTGGTCCTTCTGTGGGCTTCGGGAACACTGAAGCTTTCTTT.

The chain employs TRBV27 and TRBJ1-5, with D unclear. This CDR3 comprises 13 residues. Germline V CDR1 and CDR2: MNHEY, SMNVEV (reference sequence). Between the trimmed V and J ends, which lost 4 bases and 7 bases, there was a span of 11 bases. CDR3 in DNA: TGTGCCAGCAGTTACCAGGCGCACCAGCCCCAGCATTTT. Amino acid sequence: CASSYQAHQPQHF.

J is TRBJ2-1 and V is TRBV19, with TRBD1 matching 7 bases. V shed 4 bases, J shed 5 bases, and the junction held 5 bases outside the gene matches. The CDR3 runs to 14 residues. Germline V CDR1 and CDR2: LNHDA, SQIVND (reference sequence). The CDR3 DNA reads TGTGCCAGTAGTACGACAGGGTACCACAATGAGCAGTTCTTC. This sequence encodes CASSTTGYHNEQFF.

V usage is TRBV25-1 and J usage is TRBJ1-2; possible D gene TRBD1, 5 bases. Per germline, CDR1 MGHDK and CDR2 SYGVNS. Between the trimmed V and J ends, which lost 0 bases and 8 bases, there was a span of 13 bases. CDR3 length equals 14 residues. The CDR3 DNA sequence: TGTGCCAGCAGTGAATACGACCAGGGAAGAGGCTACACCTTC. Amino acids: CASSEYDQGRGYTF.

This sequence joins TRBV9 and TRBJ1-4; D gene unclear. The germline gives CDR1 SGDLS, CDR2 YYNGEE. This CDR3 comprises 15 residues. The V end lost 0 bases, the J end lost 6 bases, and 12 bases lay between the germline ends. This chain's CDR3 is CASSVAGGSDEKLFF. CDR3 bases: TGTGCCAGCAGCGTAGCCGGAGGGTCGGATGAAAAACTGTTTTTT.

This rearrangement joins TRBV12-3 or TRBV12-4 to TRBJ2-5, with unresolved D. V lost 0 bases and J 6 bases, leaving 8 bases between the germline ends. The CDR3 has 13 amino acids. The CDR3 loop is CASSLAHLQTQYF. The DNA for the CDR3 is TGTGCCAGCAGTTTAGCCCACCTACAGACCCAGTACTTC.

The chain carries TRBV6-2 or TRBV6-3 and TRBJ2-1, with 7 nucleotides matching TRBD2. V was clipped by 4 bases and J by 12 bases; unmatched bases: 3. Germline loops: CDR1 MNHEY, CDR2 SVGEGT. The length of the CDR3 is 11 residues. The CDR3 bases are TGTGCCAGCAGTTGGGGCGGGGGGCAGTTCTTC. Protein sequence: CASSWGGGQFF.

The chain links TRBV4-1 to TRBJ1-5; D is unresolved. The V end lost 3 bases, the J end lost 8 bases, and 11 bases lay between the germline ends. The CDR3 consists of 13 residues. CDR1 is MGHRA and CDR2 is YSYEKL in the germline V gene. This CDR3 reads CASSHPAREPQHF. The CDR3 DNA is TGCGCCAGCAGCCATCCTGCCCGAGAGCCCCAGCATTTT.

The chain couples TRBV13 to TRBJ1-1, with D unclear. The CDR3 length is 13 residues. Trimming stripped 4 bases from V and 0 bases from J, with 6 bases between. CDR1 is PRHDT, CDR2 FYEKMQ, per germline (reference sequence). For the CDR3, the DNA is TGTGCCAGCAGCTACGAGATGAACACTGAAGCTTTCTTT. Its translation is CASSYEMNTEAFF. The variable domain in full, with the rest retrieved from reference TRBV13 and TRBJ1-1, is AAGVIQSPRHLIKEKRETATLKCYPIPRHDTVYWYQQGPGQDPQFLISFYEKMQSDKGSIPDRFSAQQFSDYHSELNMSSLELGDSALYFCASSYEMNTEAFFGQGTRLTVV.

This clone was seen just once. The rearrangement joins TRBV30 to TRBJ2-2; 10 positions agree with TRBD2. CDR1 and CDR2 (germline): GTSNPN, SVGIG (reference sequence). The length of the CDR3 is 16 residues. Trimming at V came to 1 base and at J to 5 bases, leaving 7 bases not matched to a gene. CDR3 region: CAWSGLAGEMTGELFF. The CDR3 region has the DNA TGTGCCTGGAGTGGGCTAGCGGGGGAGATGACCGGGGAGCTGTTTTTT.

The chain joins TRBV28 to TRBJ1-3, with 11 bases identical to TRBD1. The CDR3 length is 15 residues. With 5 bases clipped from V and 6 bases from J, the junction kept 6 bases outside the gene matches. Germline V gene lookup returns CDR1 MDHEN and CDR2 SYDVKM. In nucleotides, the CDR3 is TGTGCCAGCAGTCCCCCGGGACAGGGGGAAAACACCATATATTTT. Residues: CASSPPGQGENTIYF.

This chain connects TRBV18 to TRBJ1-3; tentatively, D is TRBD1 (6 bases). This CDR3 has 16 residues. Per germline, CDR1 KGHSH and CDR2 LQKENI. Trimming took 3 bases from V and 0 from J, leaving 12 bases between them. CDR3 nucleotides: TGTGCCAGCTCACCCACAGGGTCCTCCTCTGGAAACACCATATATTTT. It is translated as CASSPTGSSSGNTIYF. The variable domain in full, completed from reference TRBV18 and TRBJ1-3, reads NAGVMQNPRHLVRRRGQEARLRCSPMKGHSHVYWYRQLPEEGLKFMVYLQKENIIDESGMPKERFSAEFPKEGPSILRIQQVVRGDSAAYFCASSPTGSSSGNTIYFGEGSWLTVV.

The chain joins TRBV4-1 to TRBJ1-5; the match to TRBD1 covers 7 bases. The CDR3 loop spans 17 amino acids. With V trimmed by 2 bases and J by 0 bases, 7 bases remained unmatched. The germline gives CDR1 MGHRA, CDR2 YSYEKL. The CDR3 sequence is CASSQSGTDFSNQPQHF. In DNA form, the CDR3 reads TGCGCCAGCAGCCAATCCGGGACAGACTTTAGCAATCAGCCCCAGCATTTT.

J is TRBJ1-1 and V is TRBV27; the match to TRBD1 covers 7 bases. The CDR3 runs 15 residues. Germline CDR1 MNHEY, CDR2 SMNVEV (reference sequence). V dropped 1 base and J dropped 10; count of bases not matched to a gene: 12. The CDR3 bases are TGTGCCAGCAGTTTATGGGGGACAGTACACTGTTTAGCTTTCTTT. Translation gives CASSLWGTVHCLAFF.

CDR3: CASSQGQGPYEQYF. The CDR3 coding sequence is TGTGCCAGCAGCCAAGGACAGGGACCCTACGAGCAGTACTTC. This chain uses TRBV14 with TRBJ2-7; 7 nucleotides match TRBD1. The CDR3 loop spans 14 amino acids. The germline V gene encodes CDR1 SGHDN and CDR2 FVKESK. J was trimmed by 2 bases and V by 1 base; bases with no gene match: 2.

The rearrangement uses TRBV12-3 or TRBV12-4 and TRBJ2-5, with 8 bases identical to TRBD1. The CDR3 sequence is 13 residues long. V was clipped by 6 bases and J by 3 bases; unmatched bases: 3. This CDR3 is CASREQGEETQYF. Here the CDR3 DNA reads TGTGCCAGCAGGGAACAGGGGGAAGAGACCCAGTACTTC.

This rearrangement joins TRBV5-4 to TRBJ2-1; 11 bases align to TRBD2. With 5 bases clipped from V and 7 bases from J, the junction kept 8 bases outside the gene matches. Germline V gene data show CDR1 as SGHNT and CDR2 as YYREEE (reference sequence). The CDR3 covers 15 residues. The DNA for the CDR3 is TGTGCCAGCAGTCCGGGACTAGCGGTAGTGAATGAGCAGTTCTTC. Its translation is CASSPGLAVVNEQFF.

This rearrangement joins TRBV3-1 (or the pseudogene TRBV3-2) to TRBJ1-2, with D uncertain. The CDR3 length is 14 residues. Germline V gene data show CDR1 as LGHDT and CDR2 as YNNKEL (reference sequence). The germline V and J ends were trimmed by 4 bases and 1 base, with 10 bases remaining between them. The CDR3 bases are TGTGCCAGCAGCCCGGGTCCACTTAACTATGGCTACACCTTC. It specifies CASSPGPLNYGYTF.

The rearrangement links TRBV30 to TRBJ2-2; D perhaps matches TRBD1 (5 bases). The ends were cut back, 1 base at V and 5 bases at J, with 14 bases in the middle. The germline V gene encodes CDR1 GTSNPN and CDR2 SVGIG (reference sequence). CDR3 length: 15 residues. The CDR3 protein is CAWSGRAGLTGELFF. The CDR3 DNA reads as TGTGCCTGGAGTGGCAGGGCAGGGTTAACCGGGGAGCTGTTTTTT.

This rearrangement joins TRBV15 to TRBJ2-7; the match to TRBD1 covers 9 bases. Trimming at V came to 5 bases and at J to 3 bases, leaving 2 bases not matched to a gene. The CDR3 extends over 13 amino acids. The germline V gene has CDR1 LNHNV and CDR2 YYDKDF (reference sequence). The CDR3 sequence: CATSVTGGYEQYF. As DNA, the CDR3 is TGTGCCACCAGCGTGACAGGGGGCTACGAGCAGTACTTC. Full variable domain (outside the CDR3, taken from reference TRBV15 and TRBJ2-7): DAMVIQNPRYQVTQFGKPVTLSCSQTLNHNVMYWYQQKSSQAPKLLFHYYDKDFNNEADTPDNFQSRRPNTSFCFLDIRSPGLGDTAMYLCATSVTGGYEQYFGPGTRLTVT.

The chain employs TRBV9 and TRBJ1-3, with D unresolved. This CDR3 is 13 amino acids long. Germline CDR1 is SGDLS and CDR2 is YYNGEE. V gave up 1 base and J gave up 2 bases, with 4 bases separating them. The CDR3 region is CASSVRAGNTIYF. CDR3 DNA sequence: TGTGCCAGCAGCGTAAGAGCTGGAAACACCATATATTTT.

In nucleotides, the CDR3 is TGTGCCAGCAGTCCGGGACAGGGAAATCAGCCCCAGCATTTT. It is translated as CASSPGQGNQPQHF. The chain uses TRBV25-1 and TRBJ1-5; 9 bases are shared with TRBD1. J was trimmed by 4 bases and V by 5 bases; bases with no gene match: 3. Per the germline V gene, CDR1 is MGHDK and CDR2 is SYGVNS. This CDR3 is built from 14 residues. The entire variable domain, with the rest obtained from reference TRBV25-1 and TRBJ1-5, is as follows: EADIYQTPRYLVIGTGKKITLECSQTMGHDKMYWYQQDPGMELHLIHYSYGVNSTEKGDLSSESTVSRIRTEHFPLTLESARPSHTSQYLCASSPGQGNQPQHFGDGTRLSIL.